This TCR beta chain stems from a study of T cells in localized non-small cell lung cancer. Using immunoSEQ multiplex PCR, the repertoire was profiled, and TCRdb retains in-frame clones only, with some absent. Among about 82,000 clones, around 80% were seen once, and the ten largest hold about 19%. The CDR3 extends over 15 amino acids. The V and J ends lost 4 bases and 4 bases, in that order; junction bases with no gene match: 2. Germline loops: CDR1 MNHEY, CDR2 SMNVEV (reference sequence). This specimen was PBMCs, taken before any cancer treatment. The V gene is TRBV27, the J gene TRBJ2-1; 12 bases match TRBD2. The source is a man between 35 and 75 years old with stage II squamous cell lung carcinoma. CDR3 DNA sequence: TGTGCCAGCAGTTCGACTAGCGGGAGATACAATGAGCAGTTCTTC. Its translation: CASSSTSGRYNEQFF.